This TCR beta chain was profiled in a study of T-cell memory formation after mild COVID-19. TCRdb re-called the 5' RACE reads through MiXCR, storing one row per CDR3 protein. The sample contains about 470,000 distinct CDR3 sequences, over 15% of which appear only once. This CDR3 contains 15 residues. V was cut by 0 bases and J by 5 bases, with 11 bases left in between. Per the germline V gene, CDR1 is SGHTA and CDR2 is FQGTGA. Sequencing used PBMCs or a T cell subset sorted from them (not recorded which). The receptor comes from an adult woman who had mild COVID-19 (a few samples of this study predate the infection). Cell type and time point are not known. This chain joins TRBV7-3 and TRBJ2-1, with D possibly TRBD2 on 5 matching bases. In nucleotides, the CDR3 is TGTGCCAGCAGCTTAACTCCGGCTAGCAACAATGAGCAGTTCTTC. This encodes CASSLTPASNNEQFF. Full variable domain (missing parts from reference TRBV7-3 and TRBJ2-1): GAGVSQTPSNKVTEKGKYVELRCDPISGHTALYWYRQSLGQGPEFLIYFQGTGAADDSGLPNDRFFAVRPEGSVSTLKIQRTERGDSAVYLCASSLTPASNNEQFFGPGTRLTVL.